This T cell receptor (beta chain) was profiled in a study of spatial heterogeneity in lung cancer. Study information: There were consistently more beta-chain sequences detected than alpha-chain sequences. In the raw reads, each unique TCR and UMI combination was present more than ten times on average.

Only one count was recorded for this clonotype. The time point was: sample taken at primary tumor resection. Researchers sequenced whole RNA taken from tumor, nontumor lung or frozen PBMC without sorting. TCRdb used MiXCR to reprocess the 5' RACE reads, holding one entry per CDR3 protein. Among approximately 44,000 distinct CDR3 sequences listed, around 11% were seen once. The CDR3 length is 16 residues. The trim removed 0 bases at V and 4 bases at J, leaving 6 bases unmatched. Germline loops: CDR1 MNHNS, CDR2 SASEGT. The V call is TRBV6-1, the J call TRBJ1-2; 9 bases map to TRBD1. The starting material was PBMCs, obtained at surgery. The sequence came from a female donor with early-stage non-small cell lung cancer. CDR3 bases: TGTGCCAGCAGTGAAGCGAACAGGGGGCGCACCTATGGCTACACCTTC. Protein sequence: CASSEANRGRTYGYTF.